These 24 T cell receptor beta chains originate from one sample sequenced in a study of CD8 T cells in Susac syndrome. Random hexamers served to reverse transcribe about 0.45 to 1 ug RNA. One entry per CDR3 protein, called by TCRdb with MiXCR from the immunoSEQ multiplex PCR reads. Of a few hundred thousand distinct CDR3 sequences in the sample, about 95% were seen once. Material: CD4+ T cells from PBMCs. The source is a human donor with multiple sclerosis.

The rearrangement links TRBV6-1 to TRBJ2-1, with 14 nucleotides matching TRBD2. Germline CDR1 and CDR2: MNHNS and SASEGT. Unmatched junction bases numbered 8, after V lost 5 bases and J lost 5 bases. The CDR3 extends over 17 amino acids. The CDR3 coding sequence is TGTGCCAGCAGTCCTCTGACTAGCGGGAGGGCCAACAATGAGCAGTTCTTC. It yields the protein CASSPLTSGRANNEQFF.

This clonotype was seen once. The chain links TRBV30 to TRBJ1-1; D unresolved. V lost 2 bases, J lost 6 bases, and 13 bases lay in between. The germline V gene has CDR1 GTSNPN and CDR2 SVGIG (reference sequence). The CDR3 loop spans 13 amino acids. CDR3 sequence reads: CAWSTTTLAEAFF. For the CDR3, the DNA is TGTGCCTGGAGTACTACAACCTTAGCTGAAGCTTTCTTT. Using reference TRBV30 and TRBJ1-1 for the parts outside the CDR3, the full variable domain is SQTIHQWPATLVQPVGSPLSLECTVEGTSNPNLYWYRQAAGRGLQLLFYSVGIGQISSEVPQNLSASRPQDRQFILSSKKLLLSDSGFYLCAWSTTTLAEAFFGQGTRLTVV.

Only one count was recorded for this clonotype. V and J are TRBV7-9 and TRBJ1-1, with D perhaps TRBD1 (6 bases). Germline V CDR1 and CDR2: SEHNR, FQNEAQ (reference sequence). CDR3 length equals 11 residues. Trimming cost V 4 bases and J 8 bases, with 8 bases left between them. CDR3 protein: CASSSTGEAFF. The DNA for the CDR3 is TGTGCCAGCAGCTCAACAGGGGAAGCTTTCTTT.

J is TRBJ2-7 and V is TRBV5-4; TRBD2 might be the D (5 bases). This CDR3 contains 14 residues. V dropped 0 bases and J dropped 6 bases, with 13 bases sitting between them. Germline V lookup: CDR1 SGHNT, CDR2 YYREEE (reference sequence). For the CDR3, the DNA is TGTGCCAGCAGCTTGGAACTTAGCGAGCCCGAGCAGTACTTC. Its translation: CASSLELSEPEQYF.

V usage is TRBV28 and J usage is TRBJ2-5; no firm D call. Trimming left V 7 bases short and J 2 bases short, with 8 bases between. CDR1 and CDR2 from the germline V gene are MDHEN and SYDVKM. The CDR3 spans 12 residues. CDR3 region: CASTQQQETQYF. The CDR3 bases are TGTGCCAGCACCCAACAACAAGAGACCCAGTACTTC. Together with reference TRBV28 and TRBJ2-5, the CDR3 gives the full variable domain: DVKVTQSSRYLVKRTGEKVFLECVQDMDHENMFWYRQDPGLGLRLIYFSYDVKMKEKGDIPEGYSVSREKKERFSLILESASTNQTSMYLCASTQQQETQYFGPGTRLLVL.

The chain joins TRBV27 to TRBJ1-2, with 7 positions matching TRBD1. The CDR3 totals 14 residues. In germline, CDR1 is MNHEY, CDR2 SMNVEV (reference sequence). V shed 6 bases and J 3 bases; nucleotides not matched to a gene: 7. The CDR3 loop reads CASREIGGDYGYTF. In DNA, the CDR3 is TGTGCCAGCAGAGAAATAGGGGGCGACTATGGCTACACCTTC.

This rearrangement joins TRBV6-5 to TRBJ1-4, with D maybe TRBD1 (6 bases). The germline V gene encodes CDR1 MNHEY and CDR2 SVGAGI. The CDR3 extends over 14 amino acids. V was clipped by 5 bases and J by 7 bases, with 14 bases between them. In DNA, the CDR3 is TGTGCCAGCAGTCGACAGGCAACGGTTGAAAAACTGTTTTTT. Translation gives CASSRQATVEKLFF.

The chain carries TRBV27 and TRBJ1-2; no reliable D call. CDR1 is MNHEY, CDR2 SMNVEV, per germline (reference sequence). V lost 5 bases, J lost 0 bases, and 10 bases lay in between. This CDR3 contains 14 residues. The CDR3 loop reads CASSPRAANYGYTF. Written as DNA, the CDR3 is TGTGCCAGCAGTCCTCGGGCGGCTAACTATGGCTACACCTTC.

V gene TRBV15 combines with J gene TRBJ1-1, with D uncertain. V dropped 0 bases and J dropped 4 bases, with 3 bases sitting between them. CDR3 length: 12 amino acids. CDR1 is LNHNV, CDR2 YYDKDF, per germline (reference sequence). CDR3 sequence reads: CATSRDTTEAFF. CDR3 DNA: TGTGCCACCAGCAGAGATACCACTGAAGCTTTCTTT.

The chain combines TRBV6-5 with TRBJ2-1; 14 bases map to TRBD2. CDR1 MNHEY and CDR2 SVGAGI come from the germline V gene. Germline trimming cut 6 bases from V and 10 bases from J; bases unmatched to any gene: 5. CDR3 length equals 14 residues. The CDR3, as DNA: TGTGCCAGCAGAGATCGACTAGCGGGGGGGGAGCAGTTCTTC. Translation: CASRDRLAGGEQFF.

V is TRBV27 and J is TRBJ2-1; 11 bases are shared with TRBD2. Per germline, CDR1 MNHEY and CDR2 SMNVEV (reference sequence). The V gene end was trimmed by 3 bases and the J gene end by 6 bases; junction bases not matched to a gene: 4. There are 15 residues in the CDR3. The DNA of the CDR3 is TGTGCCAGCAGTTTTAGCGGGAGGGGCGTCAATGAGCAGTTCTTC. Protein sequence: CASSFSGRGVNEQFF.

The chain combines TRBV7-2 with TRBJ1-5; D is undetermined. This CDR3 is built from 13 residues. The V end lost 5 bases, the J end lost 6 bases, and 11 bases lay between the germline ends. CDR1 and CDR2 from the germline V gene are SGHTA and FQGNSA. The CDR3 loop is CASSIDLGQPQHF. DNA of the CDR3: TGTGCCAGCAGCATCGATCTAGGTCAGCCCCAGCATTTT.

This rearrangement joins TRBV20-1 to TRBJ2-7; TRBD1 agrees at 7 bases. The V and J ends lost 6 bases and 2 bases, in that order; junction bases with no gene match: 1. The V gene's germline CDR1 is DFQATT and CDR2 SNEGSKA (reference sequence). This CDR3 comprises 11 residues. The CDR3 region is CSATGPYEQYF. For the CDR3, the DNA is TGCAGTGCGACAGGGCCCTACGAGCAGTACTTC.

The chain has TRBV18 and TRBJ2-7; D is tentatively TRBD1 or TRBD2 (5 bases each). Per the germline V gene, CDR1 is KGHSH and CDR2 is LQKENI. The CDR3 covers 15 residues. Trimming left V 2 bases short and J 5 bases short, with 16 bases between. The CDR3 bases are TGTGCCAGCTCACCAAATTCCGGGACGGGTCACGAGCAGTACTTC. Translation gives CASSPNSGTGHEQYF. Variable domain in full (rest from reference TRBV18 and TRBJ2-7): NAGVMQNPRHLVRRRGQEARLRCSPMKGHSHVYWYRQLPEEGLKFMVYLQKENIIDESGMPKERFSAEFPKEGPSILRIQQVVRGDSAAYFCASSPNSGTGHEQYFGPGTRLTVT.

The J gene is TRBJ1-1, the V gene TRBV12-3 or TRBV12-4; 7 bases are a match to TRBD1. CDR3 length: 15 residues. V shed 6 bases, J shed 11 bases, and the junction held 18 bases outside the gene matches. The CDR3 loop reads CASSPVARQGGFAFF. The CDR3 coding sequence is TGTGCCAGCAGCCCTGTAGCAAGACAGGGCGGGTTTGCTTTCTTT.

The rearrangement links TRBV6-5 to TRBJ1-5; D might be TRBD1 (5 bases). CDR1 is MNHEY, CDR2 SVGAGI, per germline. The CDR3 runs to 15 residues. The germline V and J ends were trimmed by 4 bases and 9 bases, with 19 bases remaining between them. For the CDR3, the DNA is TGTGCCAGCAGTTCCACCCAAGGGACGGGAGGGCCCCAGCATTTT. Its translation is CASSSTQGTGGPQHF.

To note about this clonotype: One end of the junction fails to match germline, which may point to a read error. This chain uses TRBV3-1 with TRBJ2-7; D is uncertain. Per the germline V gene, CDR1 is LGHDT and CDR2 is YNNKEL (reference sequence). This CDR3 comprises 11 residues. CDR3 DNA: TGTGCCAGCAGCCAAGGATTCGCCTGGGACTTC. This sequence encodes CASSQGFAWDF.

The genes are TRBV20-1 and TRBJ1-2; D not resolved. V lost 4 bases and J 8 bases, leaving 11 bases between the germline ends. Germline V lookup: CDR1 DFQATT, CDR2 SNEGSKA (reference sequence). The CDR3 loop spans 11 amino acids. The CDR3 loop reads CSAKTGRGYTF. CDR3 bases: TGCAGTGCTAAGACCGGCCGGGGCTACACCTTC.

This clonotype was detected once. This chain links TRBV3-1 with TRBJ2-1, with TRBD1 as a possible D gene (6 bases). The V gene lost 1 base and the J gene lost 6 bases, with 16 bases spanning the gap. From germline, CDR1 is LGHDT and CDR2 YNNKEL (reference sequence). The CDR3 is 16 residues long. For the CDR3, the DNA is TGTGCCAGCAGCCAAGCTTCCCCGACAGGTATCAATGAGCAGTTCTTC. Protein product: CASSQASPTGINEQFF.

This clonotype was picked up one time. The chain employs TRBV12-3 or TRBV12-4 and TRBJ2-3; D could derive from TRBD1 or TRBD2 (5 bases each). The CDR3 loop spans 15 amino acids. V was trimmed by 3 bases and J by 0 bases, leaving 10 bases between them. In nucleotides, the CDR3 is TGTGCCAGCAGTTTTGGGGGTTCTAGCACAGATACGCAGTATTTT. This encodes CASSFGGSSTDTQYF.

The CDR3 loop reads CASSGQGAPFRGYTF. The DNA of the CDR3 is TGTGCCAGCAGCGGACAGGGGGCTCCTTTTCGTGGCTACACCTTC. The chain employs TRBV7-2 and TRBJ1-2; 11 bases fit TRBD1. Per germline, CDR1 SGHTA and CDR2 FQGNSA. The length of the CDR3 is 15 residues. V was clipped by 5 bases and J by 7 bases; unmatched bases: 9.

The CDR3 region has the DNA TGTGCCAGCAGTTACGGCATCTACAATGAGCAGTTCTTC. Protein product: CASSYGIYNEQFF. The chain is built from TRBV6-5 and TRBJ2-1, with D unclear. The CDR3 sequence is 13 residues long. With 2 bases removed from V and 3 bases from J, the gap between germline ends came to 5 bases. The germline V gene has CDR1 MNHEY and CDR2 SVGAGI.

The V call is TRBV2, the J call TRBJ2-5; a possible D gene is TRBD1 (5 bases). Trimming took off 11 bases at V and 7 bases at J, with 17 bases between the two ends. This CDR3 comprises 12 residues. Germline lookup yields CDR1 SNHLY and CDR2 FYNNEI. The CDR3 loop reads CAGDSVQRTQYF. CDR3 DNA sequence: TGTGCCGGCGACAGCGTCCAAAGGACCCAGTACTTC. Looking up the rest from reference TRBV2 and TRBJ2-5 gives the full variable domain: EPEVTQTPSHQVTQMGQEVILRCVPISNHLYFYWYRQILGQKVEFLVSFYNNEISEKSEIFDDQFSVERPDGSNFTLKIRSTKLEDSAMYFCAGDSVQRTQYFGPGTRLLVL.

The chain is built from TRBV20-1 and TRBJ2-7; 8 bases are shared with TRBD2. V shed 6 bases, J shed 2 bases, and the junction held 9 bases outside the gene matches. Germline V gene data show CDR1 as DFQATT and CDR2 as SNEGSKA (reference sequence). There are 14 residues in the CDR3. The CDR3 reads CSALSGGLTYEQYF. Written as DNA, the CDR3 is TGCAGTGCCTTGAGCGGGGGCCTCACCTACGAGCAGTACTTC.